This T cell receptor beta chain emerged from a study of blood T cell repertoires in COVID-19. About the research overall: Donors in the United States, Italy and Spain gave samples during acute or convalescent COVID-19. PBMCs, B-cell-depleted T cells, or T cells provided the cDNA or gDNA that made up the material.

Authors' analysis steps: Researchers report that nucleated cell counts were estimated from reference gene primer amplification. Produced via immunoSEQ multiplex PCR; TCRdb's table is partial and in-frame only. V and J calls and clone size are given by that table; D and trimming were obtained from the DNA. The sample has 150,000 to 200,000 clones, around three quarters seen once. CDR1 is MNHEY, CDR2 SMNVEV, per germline (reference sequence). V gave up 3 bases and J gave up 7 bases; unmatched junction bases: 14. This CDR3 has 16 amino acids. Source material: peripheral blood. J is TRBJ2-5 and V is TRBV27; TRBD1 matches 7 bases. The source of this sequence is a man aged 65 to 79 with active or convalescent COVID-19. CDR3 nucleotide sequence: TGTGCCAGCAGTTTGAATGGATTGGCAGGGGGTTCGACCCAGTACTTC. Translating gives CASSLNGLAGGSTQYF.